This T cell receptor beta chain is drawn from a study of T cell responses to AZD1222 COVID-19 vaccine. Findings of the study overall: Repertoires in all cases were sampled only once the peak T cell response had passed.

About this clone itself: What it binds is unknown.

Libraries were prepared by immunoSEQ multiplex PCR; TCRdb keeps only in-frame clonotypes and omits some of them. The table has 85,000 to 100,000 clones, approximately 82% seen once. Germline CDR1 SGDLS, CDR2 YYNGEE. The CDR3 consists of 14 residues. The V end was cut by 4 bases, the J end by 0 bases, with 8 bases between. Sample: peripheral blood, taken on day 0 of AZD1222 vaccination. The TCR comes from an adult in good health. V and J are TRBV9 and TRBJ1-3; D ambiguous. CDR3 bases: TGTGCCAGCAGCATCCGGGACTCTGGAAACACCATATATTTT. It encodes CASSIRDSGNTIYF.